This T cell receptor beta chain derives from a study of blood T cell repertoires in COVID-19. Background on the study: Whether acute or convalescent, the COVID-19 samples came from the United States, Italy and Spain.

Some clones are missing from TCRdb's copy, which holds only in-frame ones; the method was immunoSEQ multiplex PCR. The sample gives over 150,000 clones, around 85% of which show up once; 0.63% is in the top ten. The germline V gene has CDR1 SGDLS and CDR2 YYNGEE. The length of the CDR3 is 14 residues. The junction had 6 bases not matched to a gene; V was cut back by 1 base and J by 8 bases. The chain links TRBV9 to TRBJ1-2, with 9 bases that match TRBD1. Sequenced sample: peripheral blood. This TCR was sampled from a man aged 60 to 69 with COVID-19, enrolled during active disease. The CDR3 reads CASSVQQGAGGYTF. CDR3 sequence (DNA): TGTGCCAGCAGCGTACAACAGGGGGCAGGGGGCTACACCTTC.